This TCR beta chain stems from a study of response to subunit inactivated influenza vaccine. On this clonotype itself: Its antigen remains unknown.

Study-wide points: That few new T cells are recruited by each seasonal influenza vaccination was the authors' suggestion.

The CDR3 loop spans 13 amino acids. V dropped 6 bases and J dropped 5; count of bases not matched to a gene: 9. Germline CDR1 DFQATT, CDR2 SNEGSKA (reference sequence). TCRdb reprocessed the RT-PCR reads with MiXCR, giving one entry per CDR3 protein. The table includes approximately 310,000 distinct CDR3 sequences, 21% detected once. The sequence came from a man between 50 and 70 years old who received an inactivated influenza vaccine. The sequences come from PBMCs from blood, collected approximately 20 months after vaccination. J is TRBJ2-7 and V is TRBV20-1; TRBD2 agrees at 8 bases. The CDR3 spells CSAGRGRDHEQYF. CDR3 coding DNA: TGCAGTGCCGGGAGGGGGAGGGACCACGAGCAGTACTTC.